These 22 T cell receptor beta chains were sequenced from one sample in a study of T cells after yellow fever vaccination. TCRdb reprocessed the 5' RACE reads via MiXCR and lists one record per CDR3 protein. The sample contains about 310,000 distinct CDR3 sequences, roughly 4% of which appear only once. This specimen was PBMCs, taken on the day of the yellow fever booster vaccination. The receptors were sampled from a man aged 18 to 35 who received the YFV17D yellow fever vaccine.

There are many counts of this clonotype. The V gene is TRBV6-6, the J gene TRBJ1-1; no clear D. The CDR3 spans 13 residues. From germline, CDR1 is MNHNY and CDR2 SVGAGI (reference sequence). The germline V and J ends were trimmed by 6 bases and 3 bases, with 11 bases remaining between them. CDR3 DNA sequence: TGTGCCAGCAGCCCGACTTACTACACTGAAGCTTTCTTT. Translating gives CASSPTYYTEAFF.

This clonotype showed up many times. The chain combines TRBV7-6 with TRBJ2-3, with D perhaps TRBD1 or TRBD2 (5 bases each). The CDR3 has 14 amino acids. Germline V gives CDR1 SGHVS, CDR2 FNYEAQ. The V and J ends lost 5 bases and 2 bases respectively, with 11 bases between them. The CDR3 spells CASSEGTFTDTQYF. The DNA of the CDR3 is TGTGCCAGCAGCGAGGGGACCTTCACAGATACGCAGTATTTT.

This clonotype was seen more than once but under ten times. The rearrangement links TRBV7-2 to TRBJ1-6; D gene ambiguous. The CDR3 is made up of 15 amino acids. Germline values: CDR1 SGHTA, CDR2 FQGNSA. V lost 1 base and J lost 8, with 12 bases in between. CDR3 amino acids: CASSLGLTLHSPLHF. The DNA of the CDR3 is TGTGCCAGCAGCTTAGGACTGACACTTCATTCACCCCTCCACTTT.

The sample holds many counts of this clonotype. V is TRBV15 and J is TRBJ2-4; D might be TRBD1 (5 bases). Germline V gene lookup returns CDR1 LNHNV and CDR2 YYDKDF (reference sequence). The CDR3 covers 14 residues. V lost 1 base and J lost 7, with 11 bases in between. The CDR3, as DNA: TGTGCCACCAGCAGAGTTGCAGGGATCAACATTCAGTACTTC. It translates to CATSRVAGINIQYF.

This clonotype was seen many times. The J gene is TRBJ2-7, the V gene TRBV7-6; 12 bases map to TRBD2. This CDR3 contains 18 residues. CDR1 and CDR2 from the germline V gene are SGHVS and FNYEAQ. J lost 1 base, V lost 5 bases, and 12 bases had no gene match. CDR3 in DNA: TGTGCCAGCAGCCCAACCAGGGCTAGCGGGGGGGGATCCTACGAGCAGTACTTC. This codes for CASSPTRASGGGSYEQYF.

The table lists this clonotype with a few counts. This sequence joins TRBV4-2 and TRBJ2-5, with D perhaps matching TRBD1 or TRBD2 (5 bases each). Germline CDR1 is LGHNA and CDR2 is YNFKEQ. This CDR3 has 13 residues. The V end lost 0 bases, the J end lost 5 bases, and 7 bases lay between the germline ends. For the CDR3, the DNA is TGTGCCAGCAGCCAAGAATGGGGGGAGACCCAGTACTTC. Translated, it gives CASSQEWGETQYF.

This clonotype has only a few counts. The gene calls are TRBV24-1 and TRBJ2-2; 9 positions agree with TRBD2. The germline V gene has CDR1 KGHDR and CDR2 SFDVKD. V gave up 9 bases and J gave up 0 bases; unmatched junction bases: 4. The CDR3 runs 15 residues. This chain's CDR3 is CATAGGLTNTGELFF. The CDR3 bases are TGTGCCACCGCGGGAGGGCTGACGAACACCGGGGAGCTGTTTTTT.

This clonotype was seen at least ten times. The rearrangement uses TRBV29-1 and TRBJ2-7; D call uncertain. The germline CDR1 and CDR2 sequences are SQVTM and ANQGSEA. Trimming shortened V by 2 bases and J by 3 bases, and 11 bases separated the two germline ends. CDR3 length: 13 residues. The DNA of the CDR3 is TGCAGCGTTGAAATGGGCCTTGACTACGAGCAGTACGTC. Amino acids: CSVEMGLDYEQYV.

This clonotype was seen many times. The chain is built from TRBV5-6 and TRBJ2-7; D might be TRBD1 or TRBD2, each matching 6 bases. The CDR3 spans 13 residues. Deletions cut 4 bases from V and 6 bases from J, with 14 bases between. CDR1 and CDR2 from the germline V gene are SGHDT and YYEEEE. The CDR3 region has the DNA TGTGCCAGCAGCCTGTCGGGGGCGGCCGAGCAGTACGTC. It translates to CASSLSGAAEQYV.

There are a few counts of this clonotype. The J gene is TRBJ1-2, the V gene TRBV6-5; weak D call: TRBD1 (6 bases). This CDR3 has 15 amino acids. Trimming took off 5 bases at V and 4 bases at J, with 17 bases between the two ends. Germline CDR1 reads MNHEY; CDR2 reads SVGAGI. In nucleotides, the CDR3 is TGTGCCAGCAGTCCGACCTCCGACAGGAGCTATGGCTACACCTTC. Translated: CASSPTSDRSYGYTF.

The chain couples TRBV12-3 or TRBV12-4 to TRBJ2-3, with 8 bases fitting TRBD2. The CDR3 has 14 residues. V was pared by 7 bases and J by 1 base, with 4 bases of the junction left unmatched. The CDR3 DNA follows: TGTGCCAGCACCCTGGGACTAGGCACAGATACGCAGTATTTT. Amino acids: CASTLGLGTDTQYF.

This clonotype was seen a few times. The V and J genes are TRBV7-2 and TRBJ1-4, with 7 bases fitting TRBD1. Trimming took 5 bases from V and 8 from J; bases not matched to a gene: 11. CDR1 is SGHTA, CDR2 FQGNSA, per germline. The CDR3 extends over 15 amino acids. The CDR3 reads CASSKGSTGVEKLFF. The DNA of the CDR3 is TGTGCCAGCAGCAAAGGATCTACAGGGGTCGAAAAACTGTTTTTT.

The chain links TRBV4-2 to TRBJ1-2, with D unresolved. V dropped 0 bases and J dropped 10 bases, with 24 bases sitting between them. The length of the CDR3 is 17 residues. Germline CDR1 and CDR2: LGHNA and YNFKEQ. CDR3 sequence: CASSQDFNFGNENDYTF. CDR3 DNA sequence: TGTGCCAGCAGCCAAGATTTTAACTTTGGCAACGAGAATGACTACACCTTC.

This clonotype was detected a few times. The rearrangement uses TRBV7-9 and TRBJ2-1, with TRBD1 matching 7 bases. Germline CDR1 is SEHNR and CDR2 is FQNEAQ (reference sequence). With 5 bases clipped from V and 6 bases from J, the junction kept 13 bases outside the gene matches. The CDR3 spans 16 residues. CDR3 bases: TGTGCCAGCAGCCCCCGACAGGGTGGGATGGGCAATGAGCAGTTCTTC. It is translated as CASSPRQGGMGNEQFF. The full variable domain, completed using reference TRBV7-9 and TRBJ2-1, is DTGVSQNPRHKITKRGQNVTFRCDPISEHNRLYWYRQTLGQGPEFLTYFQNEAQLEKSRLLSDRFSAERPKGSFSTLEIQRTEQGDSAMYLCASSPRQGGMGNEQFFGPGTRLTVL.

V gene TRBV7-9 combines with J gene TRBJ2-3; TRBD2 matches 12 bases. Per the germline V gene, CDR1 is SEHNR and CDR2 is FQNEAQ (reference sequence). CDR3 size: 18 residues. The ends lost 3 bases at V and 4 bases at J; junction bases unmatched: 11. CDR3: CASSFSLAGGPGADTQYF. In DNA form, the CDR3 reads TGTGCCAGCAGCTTCTCTCTAGCGGGGGGGCCAGGGGCAGATACGCAGTATTTT.

There are many counts of this clonotype. V and J are TRBV29-1 and TRBJ1-2; unclear D gene. V shed 0 bases and J shed 3 bases, with 8 bases lying between them. This CDR3 is 13 amino acids long. Germline CDR1 and CDR2: SQVTM and ANQGSEA. The CDR3 DNA is TGCAGCGTTGAAGATGGCCAGGACTATGGCTACACCTTC. Translated, it gives CSVEDGQDYGYTF.

The genes are TRBV11-1 and TRBJ1-1; no reliable D call. CDR3 length: 15 residues. V was clipped by 3 bases and J by 5 bases, with 16 bases between them. Germline CDR1 reads SGHAT; CDR2 reads FQDESV (reference sequence). CDR3 residues: CASSFSIRVRTEAFF. In nucleotides, the CDR3 is TGTGCCAGCAGCTTTAGTATACGGGTTCGGACTGAAGCTTTCTTT.

This clonotype turned up a few times. The genes are TRBV11-1 and TRBJ2-7; 8 positions match TRBD1. Germline V lookup: CDR1 SGHAT, CDR2 FQDESV (reference sequence). CDR3 size: 15 residues. V dropped 5 bases and J dropped 3; count of bases not matched to a gene: 9. CDR3 region: CASSGGQGAVYEQYF. The DNA for the CDR3 is TGTGCCAGCAGCGGTGGACAGGGTGCGGTCTACGAGCAGTACTTC.

V usage is TRBV19 and J usage is TRBJ2-3; 10 bases map to TRBD1. The germline CDR1 and CDR2 sequences are LNHDA and SQIVND (reference sequence). The V segment lost 9 bases and the J segment 5 bases; nucleotides outside the gene matches: 11. CDR3 size: 15 residues. The CDR3 DNA sequence: TGTGCCAGCCTCCGACAGGGGGCAGGAGAAGATACGCAGTATTTT. As protein: CASLRQGAGEDTQYF.

This clonotype was detected a few times. The rearrangement uses TRBV19 and TRBJ1-1; D perhaps matches TRBD1 (6 bases). The CDR3 is 13 residues long. V dropped 6 bases and J dropped 7 bases, with 15 bases sitting between them. Germline assignment: CDR1 LNHDA and CDR2 SQIVND (reference sequence). The CDR3 nucleotides are TGTGCCAGTAGGGACGGGGGCGCTTTTGAAGCTTTCTTT. Encoded protein: CASRDGGAFEAFF. The whole variable domain, remainder taken from reference TRBV19 and TRBJ1-1, is DGGITQSPKYLFRKEGQNVTLSCEQNLNHDAMYWYRQDPGQGLRLIYYSQIVNDFQKGDIAEGYSVSREKKESFPLTVTSAQKNPTAFYLCASRDGGAFEAFFGQGTRLTVV.

This clonotype came up many times. The chain is built from TRBV6-5 and TRBJ2-4; 7 bases match TRBD1. CDR3 length equals 13 residues. Germline V CDR1 and CDR2: MNHEY, SVGAGI. Germline trimming cut 2 bases from V and 5 bases from J; bases unmatched to any gene: 0. The CDR3 region has the DNA TGTGCCAGCAGTTACACAGGGGAAAACATTCAGTACTTC. This codes for CASSYTGENIQYF.

This clonotype came up many times. The chain employs TRBV12-3 or TRBV12-4 and TRBJ2-5; 10 positions agree with TRBD1. V lost 7 bases and J lost 5; bases outside the gene matches: 10. CDR3 size: 15 residues. Here the CDR3 DNA reads TGTGCCAGCACCTACTTGACAGGGGGCGTTGAGACCCAGTACTTC. It translates to CASTYLTGGVETQYF.